Presented here are 13 T cell receptor beta chains from one specimen sequenced in a study of OX40 agonist ivuxolimab in advanced cancers. Clones were read by immunoSEQ multiplex PCR, and TCRdb kept only the in-frame ones, dropping some. The sample carries 45,000 to 50,000 clones, more than 75% recorded once. The sequencing here drew on CD4+ or CD8+ T cells sorted from blood, taken in a trial of the OX40 agonist ivuxolimab. The receptors were sampled from an adult with an advanced solid tumor such as melanoma, head and neck, liver or kidney cancer.

The V and J genes are TRBV27 and TRBJ2-7; D possibly uses TRBD1 or TRBD2 (5 bases each). V lost 6 bases and J 2 bases, leaving 14 bases between the germline ends. The germline V gene encodes CDR1 MNHEY and CDR2 SMNVEV (reference sequence). The CDR3 has 14 amino acids. The CDR3 DNA reads TGTGCCAGCAGCACTAATCCGGGACCCTACGAGCAGTACTTC. Protein: CASSTNPGPYEQYF.

The chain couples TRBV10-2 to TRBJ2-7; 9 bases map to TRBD1. V shed 4 bases, J shed 5 bases, and the junction held 9 bases outside the gene matches. This CDR3 has 15 residues. Germline CDR1 and CDR2: WSHSY and SAAADI. The CDR3 loop is CASSGLTGGENEQYF. DNA of the CDR3: TGCGCCAGCAGTGGGTTGACAGGGGGAGAAAACGAGCAGTACTTC.

In its sample, this clone was seen once. The rearrangement links TRBV19 to TRBJ2-7; tentatively, D is TRBD2 (6 bases). Germline loops: CDR1 LNHDA, CDR2 SQIVND (reference sequence). This CDR3 contains 15 residues. V dropped 10 bases and J dropped 3 bases, with 22 bases sitting between them. CDR3 loop: CATTHPLGGIYEQYF. As DNA, the CDR3 is TGTGCCACCACACATCCCCTGGGAGGAATCTACGAGCAGTACTTC. The whole variable domain, filled in from reference TRBV19 and TRBJ2-7, reads DGGITQSPKYLFRKEGQNVTLSCEQNLNHDAMYWYRQDPGQGLRLIYYSQIVNDFQKGDIAEGYSVSREKKESFPLTVTSAQKNPTAFYLCATTHPLGGIYEQYFGPGTRLTVT.

This chain uses TRBV19 with TRBJ2-5; 7 bases are shared with TRBD1. The V segment lost 6 bases and the J segment 4 bases; nucleotides outside the gene matches: 5. This CDR3 is 13 amino acids long. Germline loops: CDR1 LNHDA, CDR2 SQIVND (reference sequence). This chain's CDR3 is CASRETGSETQYF. The CDR3 DNA reads as TGTGCCAGTAGGGAGACAGGGTCAGAGACCCAGTACTTC.

The chain couples TRBV11-2 to TRBJ2-7; the match to TRBD1 covers 8 bases. J lost 3 bases, V lost 11 bases, and 6 bases had no gene match. The V gene's germline CDR1 is SGHAT and CDR2 FQNNGV. CDR3 length equals 12 residues. The CDR3 DNA is TGTGCCGGGGGGACAGGTGACTACGAGCAGTACTTC. The encoded protein is CAGGTGDYEQYF.

V gene TRBV11-3 combines with J gene TRBJ2-5; TRBD1 agrees at 7 bases. This CDR3 is 14 amino acids long. Germline loops: CDR1 SGHNT, CDR2 YENEEA. V shed 5 bases, J shed 2 bases, and the junction held 5 bases outside the gene matches. The CDR3 region has the DNA TGTGCCAGCAGCGACCGGGACAGTCAAGAGACCCAGTACTTC. It specifies CASSDRDSQETQYF.

In its sample, this clone is medium-sized. The V call is TRBV28, the J call TRBJ1-2; 9 bases are a match to TRBD1. Trimming at V came to 4 bases and at J to 7 bases, leaving 7 bases not matched to a gene. There are 14 residues in the CDR3. Germline lookup yields CDR1 MDHEN and CDR2 SYDVKM. The CDR3 loop reads CASSYRDRAFGYTF. The CDR3 nucleotides are TGTGCCAGCAGTTACCGGGACAGGGCGTTTGGCTACACCTTC.

This chain joins TRBV7-9 and TRBJ2-7; 7 bases match TRBD1. The length of the CDR3 is 14 residues. V lost 4 bases and J lost 6; bases outside the gene matches: 9. Germline V lookup: CDR1 SEHNR, CDR2 FQNEAQ (reference sequence). CDR3 DNA sequence: TGTGCCAGCAGCTCCGGTACAGGGGCAAGCGAGCAGTACTTC. Amino acid sequence: CASSSGTGASEQYF.

The chain uses TRBV6-1 and TRBJ2-4; 8 bases map to TRBD2. Germline V gene sequence: CDR1 MNHNS, CDR2 SASEGT. V lost 1 base and J lost 8; bases outside the gene matches: 4. The CDR3 is 14 residues long. The CDR3 spells CASSEETGGDIQYF. For the CDR3, the DNA is TGTGCCAGCAGTGAAGAAACGGGAGGGGACATTCAGTACTTC.

This clone was observed a few times. The rearrangement uses TRBV28 and TRBJ1-1, with D possibly matching TRBD1 (6 bases). V shed 4 bases and J shed 6 bases, with 15 bases lying between them. CDR1 is MDHEN, CDR2 SYDVKM, per germline. CDR3 length: 14 amino acids. CDR3 in amino acids: CASSSNREIAEAFF. CDR3 DNA sequence: TGTGCCAGCAGTTCGAACAGGGAAATCGCTGAAGCTTTCTTT. Based on the CDR3 plus reference TRBV28 and TRBJ1-1, the full variable domain is DVKVTQSSRYLVKRTGEKVFLECVQDMDHENMFWYRQDPGLGLRLIYFSYDVKMKEKGDIPEGYSVSREKKERFSLILESASTNQTSMYLCASSSNREIAEAFFGQGTRLTVV.

V is TRBV18 and J is TRBJ1-1; unclear D gene. Germline V lookup: CDR1 KGHSH, CDR2 LQKENI. Trimming took off 1 base at V and 3 bases at J, with 9 bases between the two ends. The CDR3 sequence is 14 residues long. The CDR3 nucleotides read TGTGCCAGCTCACCACTGGGGATGGACACTGAAGCTTTCTTT. It is translated as CASSPLGMDTEAFF.

The chain combines TRBV7-9 with TRBJ1-1, with TRBD1 matching over 7 bases. The CDR3 runs 14 residues. The germline CDR1 and CDR2 sequences are SEHNR and FQNEAQ (reference sequence). Losses at the gene ends were 2 bases for V and 5 bases for J; bases not matched to a gene: 5. The CDR3 reads CASSLTTGRTEAFF. DNA for the CDR3: TGTGCCAGCAGCTTAACGACAGGGCGGACTGAAGCTTTCTTT.

The chain employs TRBV19 and TRBJ2-3; 7 nucleotides match TRBD2. The CDR3 extends over 15 amino acids. Trimming cost V 6 bases and J 7 bases; bases outside gene matches: 13. The germline V gene has CDR1 LNHDA and CDR2 SQIVND (reference sequence). CDR3 sequence reads: CASSWRLAERNTQYF. CDR3 nucleotide sequence: TGTGCCAGTAGCTGGAGGCTAGCGGAGAGGAATACGCAGTATTTT.